The rows below give T cell receptor beta chains drawn from one sample of a study of shared clonotypes between healthy human individuals. Here immunoSEQ multiplex PCR was the method, and the copy in TCRdb shows in-frame clones only, minus some. The sample lists about 1.5 million clones; approximately 97% were seen once. The sequenced sample was naive CD4+ T cells sorted from blood. Receptor source: a man aged 25-45 years in good health. The CDR3 runs from the conserved cysteine through the conserved F or W.

v_call: TRBV19; j_call: TRBJ2-7; cdr3_length: 14; cdr3_aa: CASSRGDSAYEQYF
v_call: TRBV28; j_call: TRBJ1-5; cdr3_length: 14; cdr3_aa: CAINTGATVQPQHF
v_call: TRBV19; j_call: TRBJ2-7; cdr3_length: 14; cdr3_aa: CASSIFADTYEQYF
v_call: TRBV5-1; j_call: TRBJ2-7; cdr3_length: 16; cdr3_aa: CASSLEVRDITYEQYF
v_call: TRBV5-4; j_call: TRBJ2-1; cdr3_length: 14; cdr3_aa: CASSPGTRIHEQFF
v_call: TRBV28; j_call: TRBJ1-4; cdr3_length: 16; cdr3_aa: CASSFKGQAYNEKLFF
v_call: TRBV5-1; j_call: TRBJ2-3; cdr3_length: 14; cdr3_aa: CASSSLGGPDTQYF
v_call: TRBV15; j_call: TRBJ2-1; cdr3_length: 19; cdr3_aa: CATSRGGGQGALRKDEQFF
v_call: TRBV9; j_call: TRBJ2-5; cdr3_length: 15; cdr3_aa: CASSGSGRAVGTQYF
v_call: TRBV9; j_call: TRBJ2-3; cdr3_length: 14; cdr3_aa: CASSSGLVIDTQYF
v_call: TRBV14; j_call: TRBJ2-1; cdr3_length: 21; cdr3_aa: CASSQDVGRGTSGISYNEQFF
v_call: TRBV11-2; j_call: TRBJ2-5; cdr3_length: 16; cdr3_aa: CASSLRLAAPQETQYF
v_call: TRBV19; j_call: TRBJ1-1; cdr3_length: 10; cdr3_aa: CASRDGQAVF
v_call: TRBV4-1; j_call: TRBJ1-3; cdr3_length: 15; cdr3_aa: CASSRVGLDGNTIYF